This T cell receptor (beta chain) stems from a study of shared clonotypes between healthy human individuals. Profiling relied on immunoSEQ multiplex PCR, and the TCRdb table lists in-frame clones only, not all of them. The sample shows approximately 1.9 million clones, roughly 93% of them seen only once. The V and J ends lost 3 bases and 2 bases, in that order; junction bases with no gene match: 10. CDR1 and CDR2 from the germline V gene are MNHEY and SMNVEV (reference sequence). The CDR3 consists of 16 residues. This clone was recorded once. Cells designated naive CD8 were CD45RO-negative and were positively selected for CCR7, with terminally differentiated effector memory CD45RA+ cells excluded.

The gene calls are TRBV27 and TRBJ2-7; 7 bases agree with TRBD1. Sequenced input: naive CD8+ T cells from PBMCs. This TCR was recovered from a man between 18 and 29 years old in good health. Some clones in this sample may be carry-over from other donors' samples. The CDR3 DNA is TGTGCCAGCAGTTTTCTCCGGACAGGTGGAACCTACGAGCAGTACTTC. Translating it yields CASSFLRTGGTYEQYF.